This T cell receptor beta chain originates from a study of blood T cell repertoires in COVID-19. At the level of the study: Donors in the United States, Italy and Spain gave samples during acute or convalescent COVID-19. The cDNA or gDNA used as material had been derived from T cells, B-cell-depleted T cells, or PBMCs.

Sequencing used immunoSEQ multiplex PCR; TCRdb keeps in-frame clones, though not all of them. Found here are 250,000 to 350,000 clones, around 90% of them singletons; the top ten hold around 4.4%. CDR3 length equals 15 residues. J lost 3 bases, V lost 4 bases, and 7 bases had no gene match. The germline V gene encodes CDR1 SGHRS and CDR2 YFSETQ. This clone came up once. Assignments of participants to cohorts depended upon their own reported clinical history. This chain joins TRBV5-1 and TRBJ2-1, with TRBD1 identical over 7 bases. This TCR was sampled from a woman between 18 and 29 years old with acute COVID-19. Sequenced material: PBMCs or T cells enriched from blood (not recorded which). CDR3 sequence: CASSLQTGLYNEQFF. Written as DNA, the CDR3 is TGCGCCAGCAGCCTCCAGACAGGGCTCTACAATGAGCAGTTCTTC.